These 30 T cell receptor beta chains share one sample of origin, sequenced in a study of blood T cells in healthy people across ages. Primers used in a second PCR of roughly 6 to 12 cycles were a sample-barcoded 5' primer and a J-beta primer mix. TCRdb reanalysed the 5' RACE reads using MiXCR and keeps one entry per CDR3 protein. Altogether 1.4 million or so distinct CDR3 sequences are present, about 42% being singletons, with the ten largest covering about 3.8%. Sequencing was performed on blood. These receptors all stem from a woman aged 18-29 years in good health.

This clonotype has a handful of counts. The chain uses TRBV12-3 or TRBV12-4 and TRBJ2-7; the D is unclear. The CDR3 is 14 residues long. The ends were cut back, 3 bases at V and 0 bases at J, with 9 bases in the middle. The CDR3 region has the DNA TGTGCCAGCAGTTTGTCGGGTCACTCCTACGAGCAGTACTTC. It translates to CASSLSGHSYEQYF.

V is TRBV3-1 and J is TRBJ1-6; tentatively, D is TRBD1 (5 bases). Germline V gene lookup returns CDR1 LGHDT and CDR2 YNNKEL (reference sequence). This CDR3 has 16 amino acids. V shed 4 bases and J shed 6 bases, with 16 bases lying between them. This CDR3 reads CASSLTGGTRNSPLHF. CDR3 nucleotide sequence: TGTGCCAGCAGCCTAACTGGAGGGACCCGTAATTCACCCCTCCACTTT.

The V and J genes are TRBV7-8 and TRBJ1-3, with a weak D call TRBD1 (6 bases). V lost 4 bases and J lost 0, with 13 bases in between. The CDR3 is made up of 16 amino acids. In germline, CDR1 is SGHVS, CDR2 FQNEAQ. CDR3 sequence: CASSSHRVNSGNTIYF. The DNA for the CDR3 is TGTGCCAGCAGCTCCCACAGGGTAAACTCTGGAAACACCATATATTTT. The full variable domain, rest sourced from reference TRBV7-8 and TRBJ1-3, is GAGVSQSPRYKVAKRGQDVALRCDPISGHVSLFWYQQALGQGPEFLTYFQNEAQLDKSGLPSDRFFAERPEGSVSTLKIQRTQQEDSAVYLCASSSHRVNSGNTIYFGEGSWLTVV.

Comment on this clonotype: Possible read error: a much larger clone is one base away. The chain combines TRBV27 with TRBJ2-3; possibly TRBD2 for D (6 bases). V was trimmed by 7 bases and J by 3 bases, leaving 20 bases between them. Germline CDR1 and CDR2: MNHEY and SMNVEV (reference sequence). This CDR3 is built from 16 residues. The chain's CDR3 is CASTPTSLGTTDTQYF. The CDR3 region has the DNA TGTGCCAGCACCCCTACTAGCCTTGGTACGACAGATACGCAGTATTTT.

The genes are TRBV12-3 or TRBV12-4 and TRBJ2-6; the D gene is possibly TRBD1 (5 bases). The V and J ends lost 1 base and 4 bases respectively, with 17 bases between them. The CDR3 has 18 amino acids. The CDR3 DNA reads as TGTGCCAGCAGTTTAGGGGCGTTTAGGGGATCGGGGGCCAACGTCCTGACTTTC. Protein product: CASSLGAFRGSGANVLTF.

The V gene is TRBV4-1, the J gene TRBJ1-4; 9 positions match TRBD1. This CDR3 is built from 15 residues. The J segment lost 8 bases and the V segment lost 3 bases, leaving 7 bases of the junction unmatched. CDR1 and CDR2 from the germline V gene are MGHRA and YSYEKL. CDR3 DNA: TGCGCCAGCAGCCAGGGAACGACAGGGGGGGAAAAACTGTTTTTT. This encodes CASSQGTTGGEKLFF.

This chain connects TRBV3-1 to TRBJ1-2; tentatively, D is TRBD1 (5 bases). Germline assignment: CDR1 LGHDT and CDR2 YNNKEL (reference sequence). The V end was cut by 2 bases, the J end by 3 bases, with 13 bases between. This CDR3 is built from 15 residues. CDR3 region: CASSQIGAADYGYTF. For the CDR3, the DNA is TGTGCCAGCAGCCAAATAGGGGCAGCGGACTATGGCTACACCTTC.

The chain has TRBV11-2 and TRBJ2-1; D gene ambiguous. There are 10 residues in the CDR3. Germline assignment: CDR1 SGHAT and CDR2 FQNNGV. Between the trimmed V and J ends, which lost 8 bases and 8 bases, there was a span of 7 bases. CDR3: CASGNYEQFF. CDR3 nucleotides: TGTGCCAGCGGGAACTATGAGCAGTTCTTC.

This chain connects TRBV3-1 to TRBJ2-2; no clear D. Deletions cut 8 bases from V and 2 bases from J, with 6 bases between. The CDR3 contains 12 residues. From germline, CDR1 is LGHDT and CDR2 YNNKEL (reference sequence). CDR3 loop: CASALNTGELFF. CDR3 coding DNA: TGTGCCAGCGCTTTAAACACCGGGGAGCTGTTTTTT.

The V gene is TRBV7-9, the J gene TRBJ1-4; D remains unclear. This CDR3 contains 12 residues. The germline V gene has CDR1 SEHNR and CDR2 FQNEAQ (reference sequence). V was shortened by 7 bases and J by 6 bases, with 9 bases between the two germline ends. The CDR3: CASTPWDEKLFF. The CDR3, as DNA: TGTGCCAGCACCCCCTGGGATGAAAAACTGTTTTTT.

V and J are TRBV10-3 and TRBJ2-1; 13 nucleotides align to TRBD2. The CDR3 runs to 17 residues. With V trimmed by 4 bases and J by 9 bases, 12 bases remained unmatched. Germline CDR1 is ENHRY and CDR2 is SYGVKD. CDR3 residues: CAISGPIGLAGEGEQFF. CDR3 nucleotides: TGTGCCATCAGTGGGCCTATCGGACTAGCGGGAGAGGGTGAGCAGTTCTTC.

The genes are TRBV29-1 and TRBJ2-5; 7 bases line up with TRBD1. J gave up 5 bases and V 6 bases, and 9 bases lay outside the gene matches. Germline CDR1 SQVTM, CDR2 ANQGSEA. The CDR3 runs 13 residues. The CDR3: CSVMGQFGETQYF. The CDR3 bases are TGCAGCGTCATGGGACAGTTCGGGGAGACCCAGTACTTC.

The chain carries TRBV20-1 and TRBJ2-1, with D hard to call. The CDR3 is 11 amino acids. Trimming pared 0 bases from V and 9 bases from J, leaving 6 bases between. The V gene's germline CDR1 is DFQATT and CDR2 SNEGSKA (reference sequence). The CDR3 is CSARDFREQFF. CDR3 DNA sequence: TGCAGTGCTAGAGATTTCCGTGAGCAGTTCTTC.

V usage is TRBV6-2 or TRBV6-3 and J usage is TRBJ1-1; tentatively, D is TRBD1 (5 bases). Trimming removed 5 bases from V and 0 bases from J, with 16 bases in between. The CDR3 loop spans 16 amino acids. The germline CDR1 and CDR2 sequences are MNHEY and SVGEGT. The CDR3 spells CASSQPPGTMNTEAFF. Here the CDR3 DNA reads TGTGCCAGCAGTCAGCCCCCCGGGACCATGAACACTGAAGCTTTCTTT.

This clonotype was counted ten times or more. The J gene is TRBJ2-1, the V gene TRBV29-1; D remains ambiguous. V lost 3 bases and J 4 bases, leaving 4 bases between the germline ends. The CDR3 has 11 amino acids. CDR1 and CDR2 (germline): SQVTM, ANQGSEA. The chain's CDR3 is CSVDRYNEQFF. For the CDR3, the DNA is TGCAGCGTTGACAGATACAATGAGCAGTTCTTC.

This chain joins TRBV30 and TRBJ1-4; D is perhaps TRBD1 (5 bases). Germline V gene data show CDR1 as GTSNPN and CDR2 as SVGIG (reference sequence). Deletions cut 5 bases from V and 4 bases from J, with 14 bases between. The CDR3 extends over 14 amino acids. The CDR3 reads CAWGLTAFNEKLFF. CDR3 bases: TGTGCCTGGGGGCTGACAGCTTTTAATGAAAAACTGTTTTTT.

Regarding this clonotype: Sequence at one end of the junction differs from germline and may be a read error. The V call is TRBV27, the J call TRBJ2-7; D is unresolved. Looked up from germline, CDR1 is MNHEY and CDR2 is SMNVEV (reference sequence). This CDR3 contains 14 residues. CDR3 sequence (DNA): TGTACCAGCAGTTTTTTAGAGAACTCCTACGAGCAGTACTTC. It translates to CTSSFLENSYEQYF.

V gene TRBV2 combines with J gene TRBJ2-7; 7 bases agree with TRBD1. With V trimmed by 4 bases and J by 0 bases, 6 bases remained unmatched. CDR3 size: 15 residues. In germline, CDR1 is SNHLY, CDR2 FYNNEI. Here the CDR3 reads CASSVPRDSSYEQYF. CDR3 in DNA: TGTGCCAGCAGTGTTCCCCGGGACAGCTCCTACGAGCAGTACTTC.

The rearrangement uses TRBV4-3 and TRBJ2-2; D is unclear. Trimming pared 0 bases from V and 4 bases from J, leaving 6 bases between. Germline V gives CDR1 LGHNA, CDR2 YSLEER. The CDR3 is 14 amino acids. CDR3 coding DNA: TGCGCCAGCAGCCAAGACCGGCTCACCGGGGAGCTGTTTTTT. It codes for CASSQDRLTGELFF.

This clonotype was seen a handful of times. This chain uses TRBV11-3 with TRBJ2-3; TRBD2 is a possible D gene (6 bases). The CDR3 contains 13 residues. Germline CDR1 is SGHNT and CDR2 is YENEEA. V was pared by 5 bases and J by 4 bases, with 10 bases between. CDR3 sequence: CASSRLVSDTQYF. CDR3 nucleotide sequence: TGTGCCAGCAGCCGACTAGTCTCAGATACGCAGTATTTT. Full variable domain (remainder filled in from reference TRBV11-3 and TRBJ2-3): EAGVVQSPRYKIIEKKQPVAFWCNPISGHNTLYWYLQNLGQGPELLIRYENEEAVDDSQLPKDRFSAERLKGVDSTLKIQPAELGDSAVYLCASSRLVSDTQYFGPGTRLTVL.

The V call is TRBV2, the J call TRBJ2-1; TRBD1 or TRBD2 may be the D gene (5 bases each). Germline CDR1 SNHLY, CDR2 FYNNEI. This CDR3 is built from 15 residues. V lost 5 bases and J lost 6, with 17 bases in between. The CDR3 sequence: CASSSARSGANEQFF. The CDR3 DNA reads TGTGCCAGCAGTTCTGCCCGATCCGGGGCCAATGAGCAGTTCTTC.

The chain joins TRBV12-3 or TRBV12-4 to TRBJ2-5; 7 bases align to TRBD1. CDR3 length equals 14 residues. Trimming removed 6 bases from V and 2 bases from J; junction bases left unmatched: 6. The CDR3 loop is CASRSTGQQETQYF. As DNA, the CDR3 is TGTGCCAGCAGATCAACGGGACAGCAAGAGACCCAGTACTTC.

The J gene is TRBJ1-5, the V gene TRBV6-1, with 9 nucleotides matching TRBD1. Germline V gene data show CDR1 as MNHNS and CDR2 as SASEGT. The trim removed 7 bases at V and 0 bases at J, leaving 10 bases unmatched. The CDR3 length is 17 residues. As DNA, the CDR3 is TGTGCCAGCAATCGGGACAGGGCTACCTATAGCAATCAGCCCCAGCATTTT. This encodes CASNRDRATYSNQPQHF.

This rearrangement joins TRBV20-1 to TRBJ2-1; D perhaps matches TRBD2 (6 bases). The V and J ends lost 6 bases and 3 bases respectively, with 12 bases between them. The CDR3 covers 13 residues. CDR1 is DFQATT, CDR2 SNEGSKA, per germline (reference sequence). CDR3 in DNA: TGCAGTGCCCTTCGGGGGAACTACAATGAGCAGTTCTTC. Protein sequence: CSALRGNYNEQFF.

Notes on this clonotype: One end of the junction is discordant with germline, which a read error may explain. The chain combines TRBV6-1 with TRBJ2-3, with TRBD1 matching 7 bases. The germline gives CDR1 MNHNS, CDR2 SASEGT. The CDR3 extends over 15 amino acids. The CDR3 coding sequence is TGTGCCGGAAGAGGGACAGCCCTTGCCACAGATACGCGGTATTTT. This codes for CAGRGTALATDTRYF.

This clonotype came up once. This sequence joins TRBV29-1 and TRBJ2-4, with TRBD2 as a possible D gene (6 bases). The last part of the DNA fits TRBJ2-7 better; the J call may be wrong. Germline values: CDR1 SQVTM, CDR2 ANQGSEA. There are 13 residues in the CDR3. The CDR3 nucleotides read TGCAGCGTTTCAGGCGCGGGGCACTACGAGCAGTACTTC. Its protein product is CSVSGAGHYEQYF.

The chain has TRBV7-2 and TRBJ2-2; TRBD1 is a possible D gene (6 bases). The CDR3 has 17 amino acids. Per germline, CDR1 SGHTA and CDR2 FQGNSA. Trimming pared 5 bases from V and 3 bases from J, leaving 19 bases between. CDR3 sequence (DNA): TGTGCCAGCAGCCCAGGGGAGCCCCTTACCTACACCGGGGAGCTGTTTTTT. Translating it yields CASSPGEPLTYTGELFF.

The chain links TRBV29-1 to TRBJ2-5, with 9 nucleotides matching TRBD2. Germline CDR1 SQVTM, CDR2 ANQGSEA. This CDR3 is 14 amino acids long. V lost 7 bases to trimming and J lost 11 bases; unmatched junction nucleotides: 17. CDR3 in DNA: TGCAGCGGTTCTGGGCGAGCGGGAGGTAATGAGCAGTACTTC. This codes for CSGSGRAGGNEQYF.

The chain joins TRBV2 to TRBJ2-4; TRBD2 matches 11 bases. CDR3 length: 14 amino acids. J was trimmed by 13 bases and V by 7 bases; bases with no gene match: 12. CDR1 and CDR2 from the germline V gene are SNHLY and FYNNEI. CDR3 loop: CASNSGRVNNEQYF. The CDR3 bases are TGTGCCAGCAATAGCGGGAGGGTTAACAATGAGCAGTACTTC.

With regard to this clonotype: Sequence at one end of the junction differs from germline and may be a read error. The chain uses TRBV5-1 and TRBJ1-6, with D perhaps TRBD1 (5 bases). CDR3 length: 16 residues. Germline CDR1 is SGHRS and CDR2 is YFSETQ. The DNA of the CDR3 is TGCGCCAGCAACTTGGCAGGGAGCTCCTATAATTCACCCCTCCACTTT. It translates to CASNLAGSSYNSPLHF.